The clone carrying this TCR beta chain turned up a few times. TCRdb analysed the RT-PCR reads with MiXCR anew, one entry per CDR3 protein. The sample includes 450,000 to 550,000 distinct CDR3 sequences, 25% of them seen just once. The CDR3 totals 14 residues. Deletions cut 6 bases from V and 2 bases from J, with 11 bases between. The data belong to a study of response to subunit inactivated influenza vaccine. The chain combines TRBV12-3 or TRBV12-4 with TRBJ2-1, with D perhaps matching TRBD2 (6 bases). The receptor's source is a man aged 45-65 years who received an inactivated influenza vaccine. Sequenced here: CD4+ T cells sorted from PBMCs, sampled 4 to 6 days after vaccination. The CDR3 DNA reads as TGTGCCAGCAGCCGGGGGAACCCCTACAATGAGCAGTTCTTC. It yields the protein CASSRGNPYNEQFF.